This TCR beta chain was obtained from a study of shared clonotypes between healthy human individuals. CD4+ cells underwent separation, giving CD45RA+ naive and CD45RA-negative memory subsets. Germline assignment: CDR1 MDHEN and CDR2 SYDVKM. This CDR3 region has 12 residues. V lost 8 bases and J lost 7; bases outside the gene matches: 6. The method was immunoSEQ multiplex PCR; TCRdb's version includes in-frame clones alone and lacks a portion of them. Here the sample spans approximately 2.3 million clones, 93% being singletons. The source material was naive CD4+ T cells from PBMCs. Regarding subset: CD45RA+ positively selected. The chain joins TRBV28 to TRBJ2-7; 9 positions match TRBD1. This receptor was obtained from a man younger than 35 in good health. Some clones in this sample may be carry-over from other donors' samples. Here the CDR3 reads CASWDRVMEQYF. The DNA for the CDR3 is TGTGCCAGCTGGGACAGGGTGATGGAGCAGTACTTC.